The 13 T cell receptor beta chains below were found in one sample sequenced in a study of shared clonotypes between healthy human individuals. Here immunoSEQ multiplex PCR was the method, and the copy in TCRdb shows in-frame clones only, minus some. Among about 1.1 million clones listed, around three quarters were seen once. The specimen sequenced was memory CD4+ T cells from PBMCs. Subset specified: CD45RA-negative fraction. These receptors were taken from a man aged 18 to 30 in good health. Some clones in this sample may be carry-over from other donors' samples.

This rearrangement joins TRBV7-9 to TRBJ2-5; 9 nucleotides align to TRBD1. This CDR3 region has 15 residues. The germline V gene has CDR1 SEHNR and CDR2 FQNEAQ (reference sequence). V shed 1 base, J shed 3 bases, and the junction held 3 bases outside the gene matches. CDR3 in amino acids: CASSLGGTGKETQYF. CDR3 coding DNA: TGTGCCAGCAGCTTAGGGGGGACAGGGAAAGAGACCCAGTACTTC.

J is TRBJ2-1 and V is TRBV5-1; D may be TRBD1 or TRBD2 (6 bases each). The V and J ends lost 4 bases and 8 bases respectively, with 16 bases between them. CDR3 size: 14 residues. Germline CDR1 and CDR2: SGHRS and YFSETQ. CDR3 coding DNA: TGCGCCAGCAGCGGAGGGGGTCCGGTCGATGAGCAGTTCTTC. Translated, it gives CASSGGGPVDEQFF.

On this clone: This specimen includes other DNA sequences encoding the same CDR3. The rearrangement links TRBV6-5 to TRBJ2-7; TRBD1 might be the D (6 bases). Germline CDR1 is MNHEY and CDR2 is SVGAGI. The CDR3 runs 12 residues. The ends were cut back, 4 bases at V and 4 bases at J, with 8 bases in the middle. The CDR3 protein is CASSSTGYEQYF. The CDR3 DNA sequence: TGTGCCAGCAGTTCCACAGGGTACGAGCAGTACTTC.

The chain links TRBV28 to TRBJ2-7; D not resolved. The length of the CDR3 is 11 residues. Per germline, CDR1 MDHEN and CDR2 SYDVKM. Trimming pared 3 bases from V and 7 bases from J, leaving 7 bases between. The CDR3 nucleotides read TGTGCCAGCAGTTTGGATGGAGAGCAGTACTTC. The encoded protein is CASSLDGEQYF.

This clone was found once. The J gene is TRBJ2-7, the V gene TRBV28; D not certain. V dropped 7 bases and J dropped 5 bases, with 21 bases sitting between them. This CDR3 comprises 15 residues. Germline CDR1 is MDHEN and CDR2 is SYDVKM. The CDR3 is CASTIGGPKGHEQYF. The CDR3 region has the DNA TGTGCCAGCACCATAGGTGGCCCGAAAGGCCACGAGCAGTACTTC.

This clone showed up just a few times. This chain joins TRBV27 and TRBJ2-3; tentatively, D is TRBD2 (6 bases). Germline CDR1 reads MNHEY; CDR2 reads SMNVEV (reference sequence). With 2 bases removed from V and 5 bases from J, the gap between germline ends came to 11 bases. This CDR3 is built from 14 residues. CDR3 nucleotide sequence: TGTGCCAGCAGTTTACCTAGCGCGAGAGATACGCAGTATTTT. Residues: CASSLPSARDTQYF.

This rearrangement joins TRBV5-4 to TRBJ2-1; 9 bases align to TRBD2. Losses at the gene ends were 2 bases for V and 12 bases for J; bases not matched to a gene: 9. The CDR3 length is 14 residues. Germline values: CDR1 SGHNT, CDR2 YYREEE (reference sequence). The CDR3 region has the DNA TGTGCCAGCAGCTTTCCGCGGGAGGGCCAGCGGCAGTTCTTC. Translation: CASSFPREGQRQFF.

The chain recombines TRBV4-3 with TRBJ2-5, with D possibly TRBD1 on 5 matching bases. CDR3 length: 16 amino acids. The ends were cut back, 0 bases at V and 4 bases at J, with 15 bases in the middle. Germline CDR1 is LGHNA and CDR2 is YSLEER. CDR3 sequence reads: CASSQEALNQGETQYF. In DNA, the CDR3 is TGCGCCAGCAGCCAAGAAGCCCTGAACCAGGGAGAGACCCAGTACTTC.

The DNA for the CDR3 is TGTGCCAGCAGTTCCCCGGGACAGGTCGCTACGCAGTATTTT. Encoded protein: CASSSPGQVATQYF. The chain links TRBV28 to TRBJ2-3, with 8 bases matching TRBD1. Per the germline V gene, CDR1 is MDHEN and CDR2 is SYDVKM. V lost 4 bases to trimming and J lost 8 bases; unmatched junction nucleotides: 8. The CDR3 runs 14 residues.

The chain has TRBV14 and TRBJ1-1; weak D call: TRBD1 (5 bases). The CDR3 has 14 amino acids. The V gene lost 4 bases and the J gene lost 4 bases, with 13 bases spanning the gap. Germline V gene lookup returns CDR1 SGHDN and CDR2 FVKESK. CDR3 loop: CASSPRVARTEAFF. CDR3 coding DNA: TGTGCCAGCAGCCCCAGGGTTGCTCGCACTGAAGCTTTCTTT. Complete variable domain (other parts from reference TRBV14 and TRBJ1-1): EAGVTQFPSHSVIEKGQTVTLRCDPISGHDNLYWYRRVMGKEIKFLLHFVKESKQDESGMPNNRFLAERTGGTYSTLKVQPAELEDSGVYFCASSPRVARTEAFFGQGTRLTVV.

This chain connects TRBV27 to TRBJ1-4; D is undetermined. In germline, CDR1 is MNHEY, CDR2 SMNVEV (reference sequence). CDR3 length equals 15 residues. V dropped 4 bases and J dropped 9 bases, with 18 bases sitting between them. The CDR3 is CASSSLQGGGQKLFF. The CDR3 DNA reads TGTGCCAGCAGTTCCCTGCAAGGAGGAGGTCAAAAACTGTTTTTT.

The chain employs TRBV6-6 and TRBJ1-1; no firm D call. There are 14 residues in the CDR3. V was shortened by 2 bases and J by 2 bases, with 9 bases between the two germline ends. Germline V gene sequence: CDR1 MNHNY, CDR2 SVGAGI (reference sequence). CDR3 residues: CASSYRVKNTEAFF. CDR3 nucleotides: TGTGCCAGCAGTTACCGAGTGAAAAACACTGAAGCTTTCTTT.

The rearrangement uses TRBV7-2 and TRBJ1-1, with D uncertain. CDR1 and CDR2 from the germline V gene are SGHTA and FQGNSA. Trimming took 5 bases from V and 0 from J, leaving 10 bases between them. The CDR3 has 14 amino acids. The CDR3 spells CASSPRTLNTEAFF. CDR3 DNA: TGTGCCAGCAGCCCCCGGACCCTGAACACTGAAGCTTTCTTT.